This record covers a single T cell receptor beta chain. Antigen specificity is unknown. CDR1 is LGHNT, CDR2 FRNRAP, per germline. The V end was cut by 0 bases, the J end by 1 base, with 12 bases between. The CDR3 is 16 residues long. It was at deep level that the assay was run. Assay used: immunoSEQ multiplex PCR; TCRdb lists only in-frame clones, some missing. Seen here are over 2 million clones, 95% observed once, and the top ten hold roughly 0.13%. This sample is part of a study of shared clonotypes between healthy human individuals. Findings of the study overall: A reduction in generation probabilities was seen for non-shared clonotypes relative to those shared by all four donors.

Sequencing was done on a sample of naive CD4+ T cells sorted from blood. The subset was: CD45RA+ positively selected. The receptor was isolated from a man aged 18 to 35 in good health. The chain employs TRBV12-5 and TRBJ2-5; weak D call: TRBD1 (6 bases). CDR3 in DNA: TGTGCTAGTGGTTTGGTATTAGGACAGATCCAAGAGACCCAGTACTTC. It is translated as CASGLVLGQIQETQYF.